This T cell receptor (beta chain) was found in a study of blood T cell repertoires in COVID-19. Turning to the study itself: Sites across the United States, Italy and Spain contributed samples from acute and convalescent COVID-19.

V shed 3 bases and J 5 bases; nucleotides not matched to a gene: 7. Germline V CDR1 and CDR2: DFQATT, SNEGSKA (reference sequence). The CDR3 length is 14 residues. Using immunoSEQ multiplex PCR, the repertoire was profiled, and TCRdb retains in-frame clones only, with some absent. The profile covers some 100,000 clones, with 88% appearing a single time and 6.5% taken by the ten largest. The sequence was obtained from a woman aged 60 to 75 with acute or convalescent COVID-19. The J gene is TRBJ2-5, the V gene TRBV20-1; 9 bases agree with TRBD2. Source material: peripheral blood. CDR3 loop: CSASRVAGVETQYF. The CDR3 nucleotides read TGCAGTGCTAGTCGGGTAGCGGGAGTGGAGACCCAGTACTTC.